Presented here are 15 T cell receptor beta chains from one specimen sequenced in a study of tissue T cells after allogeneic stem cell transplantation. Libraries were prepared by immunoSEQ multiplex PCR; TCRdb keeps only in-frame clonotypes and omits some of them. The table shows some 2,700 clones, with roughly 45% occurring only once. As for time point: mouse harvest day 14 after allogeneic transplant. Each mouse received 10^7 T-cell-depleted marrow cells plus 10^6 splenic CD5+ T cells by tail vein. The sequenced sample was gut tissue. These receptors originate from a female BALB/c mouse given C57BL/6 T cells with graft-versus-host disease after an allogeneic hematopoietic cell transplant.

On this clone itself: Germline and genes: mouse. The DNA ends 1 residue before the CDR3 does, and the rest of the CDR3 is filled in from the germline J gene. This chain joins TRBV26 and TRBJ2-5; D might be TRBD1 or TRBD2, each matching 6 bases. V lost 6 bases, J lost 1 base, and 11 bases lay in between. This CDR3 contains 14 residues. Per the germline V gene, CDR1 is KGHPV and CDR2 is FQNQEV (reference sequence). The CDR3 reads CASRRGVYQDTQYF. The CDR3 bases that were read are TGTGCCAGCAGGAGGGGGGTTTACCAAGACACCCAGTAC.

This clone is medium-sized. The genes and germline here are from mouse. The read terminates 1 residue before the CDR3 end, so the remaining end is supplied by the germline J gene. The chain combines TRBV26 with TRBJ1-4; TRBD1 matches at 8 bases. With 6 bases clipped from V and 3 bases from J, the junction kept 6 bases outside the gene matches. This CDR3 has 15 amino acids. Germline CDR1 reads KGHPV; CDR2 reads FQNQEV (reference sequence). CDR3 sequence: CASSSRQGTNERLFF. The DNA read from the CDR3 is TGTGCCAGCAGCTCCCGACAGGGGACCAACGAAAGATTATTT.

Regarding this clone: All gene names here are mouse names. The read ends 1 residue shy of where the CDR3 ends; the end is completed using the germline J gene. V and J are TRBV12-2 and TRBJ1-3; no firm D call. Germline-derived CDR1 and CDR2 are SGHLS and HYDKME. Deletions cut 4 bases from V and 0 bases from J, with 9 bases between. This CDR3 region has 14 residues. The CDR3: CASSLQYSGNTLYF. Incomplete CDR3 DNA: TGTGCCAGCTCCCTTCAGTATTCTGGAAATACGCTCTAT.

This clone has only a few counts. The gene names here belong to mouse. The DNA ends 1 residue before the CDR3 does, and the rest of the CDR3 is filled in from the germline J gene. This chain links TRBV5 with TRBJ2-7; 8 bases fit TRBD1. J was trimmed by 6 bases and V by 0 bases; bases with no gene match: 4. The CDR3 is 14 residues long. CDR1 is LGHNA, CDR2 YNLKQL, per germline (reference sequence). CDR3 DNA (partial): TGTGCCAGCAGCCAAGATGCCAGGGGGCGTGAACAGTAC. It encodes CASSQDARGREQY. The CDR3, in full, reads CASSQDARGREQYF.

This clone rates as medium-sized. Gene names and germline refer to mouse. Coverage ceases 1 residue before the CDR3 finishes, and the germline J gene fills in the end. The V gene is TRBV12-1, the J gene TRBJ2-7; 12 bases map to TRBD2. Germline V gives CDR1 SGHSN, CDR2 HYEKVE. This CDR3 spans 13 amino acids. The V gene end was trimmed by 2 bases and the J gene end by 7 bases; junction bases not matched to a gene: 2. The sequenced CDR3 bases are TGTGCCAGCTCTCGGGACTGGGGGGTCGAACAGTAC. It specifies CASSRDWGVEQY. The entire CDR3 is CASSRDWGVEQYF.

To note about this clone: Each gene name is a mouse one. The CDR3: CASGTGGPSQNTLYF. CDR3 DNA (partial): TGTGCCAGCGGAACTGGGGGGCCAAGTCAAAACACCTTGTAC. The gene calls are TRBV13-2 and TRBJ2-4; 9 bases are a match to TRBD2. Read data end 1 residue before the CDR3 end; the end is taken from the germline J gene. The ends lost 5 bases at V and 0 bases at J; junction bases unmatched: 4. The length of the CDR3 is 15 residues. Germline V lookup: CDR1 NNHNN, CDR2 SYGAGS (reference sequence).

By share of the sample, this clone is medium-sized (0.01 to 0.1%). The germline and genes are mouse ones. Read sequence stops 1 residue before the CDR3 end, and the germline J gene provides the missing end. This chain links TRBV19 with TRBJ2-7, with D maybe TRBD1 (5 bases). CDR1 and CDR2 from the germline V gene are FNHDT and SITEND (reference sequence). V lost 2 bases to trimming and J lost 4 bases, with 7 bases between them. This CDR3 region has 12 residues. CDR3 bases read: TGTGCCAGCAGTATCGACAGATATGAACAGTAC. This translates into CASSIDRYEQY. In full, the CDR3 is CASSIDRYEQYF.

On this clone: Mouse names are used for the genes. Sequencing ends 1 residue short of the CDR3 end; the germline J gene provides the rest. The chain links TRBV26 to TRBJ2-4; perhaps TRBD1 as D (6 bases). Germline V CDR1 and CDR2: KGHPV, FQNQEV (reference sequence). V lost 3 bases and J lost 0, with 10 bases in between. This CDR3 is 15 amino acids long. The CDR3 loop reads CASSLSGTSQNTLYF. CDR3 DNA, as far as it was read: TGTGCCAGCAGTCTCTCCGGGACAAGTCAAAACACCTTGTAC.

On this clone: Mouse gene names and germline throughout. The observed sequence ends 1 residue before the CDR3 terminus, with the missing tail filled in from the germline J gene. The chain joins TRBV16 to TRBJ1-6; D remains unclear. TRBJ1-6 is an open reading frame whose function is uncertain. Germline CDR1 and CDR2: SGHSA and FRNQAP. With 1 base removed from V and 6 bases from J, the gap between germline ends came to 4 bases. The CDR3 runs to 13 residues. The part of the CDR3 DNA that was read is TGTGCAAGCAGCTTAGGGGGTAATTCGCCCCTCTAC. It translates to CASSLGGNSPLY. The complete CDR3 reads CASSLGGNSPLYF.

A word on this clone: Any gene name here is a mouse gene name. The CDR3 extends 1 residue past the end of the read, so its final part is completed from the germline J gene. V gene TRBV24 combines with J gene TRBJ1-2; D gene uncertain. The germline CDR1 and CDR2 sequences are KGHTA and FRNEEI. V was pared by 2 bases and J by 0 bases, with 7 bases between. The CDR3 totals 14 residues. The CDR3 reads CASSLDTANSDYTF. The sequenced part of the CDR3 DNA is TGTGCCAGCAGTCTGGACACTGCAAACTCCGACTACACC.

As regards this clone: The listed genes are named as in mouse. The part of the CDR3 DNA that was read is TGTGCCAGCAGTATAAGGGGAAGTCAAAACACCTTGTAC. This codes for CASSIRGSQNTLY. The whole CDR3 reads CASSIRGSQNTLYF. The chain links TRBV19 to TRBJ2-4; TRBD1 is a possible D gene (5 bases). Read data end 1 residue before the CDR3 end; the end is taken from the germline J gene. Germline V gene lookup returns CDR1 FNHDT and CDR2 SITEND (reference sequence). The V end lost 1 base, the J end lost 0 bases, and 6 bases lay between the germline ends. The CDR3 is made up of 14 amino acids.

This clone was recorded a few times. Gene names are mouse gene names. The CDR3 extends 1 residue past the end of the read, so its final part is completed from the germline J gene. The gene calls are TRBV26 and TRBJ2-7, with D possibly matching TRBD1 (5 bases). The CDR3 extends over 12 amino acids. V lost 2 bases, J lost 4 bases, and 6 bases lay in between. Germline lookup yields CDR1 KGHPV and CDR2 FQNQEV (reference sequence). The part of the CDR3 DNA that was read is TGTGCCAGCAGTCTGGACAGATATGAACAGTAC. Translated: CASSLDRYEQY. The complete CDR3 protein is CASSLDRYEQYF.

About this clone itself: Genes and germline come from the mouse. The read stops 1 residue short of the end of the CDR3; the missing end is completed from the germline J gene. This rearrangement joins TRBV4 to TRBJ1-1; TRBD1 is a possible D gene (6 bases). Germline V gene lookup returns CDR1 LGHDT and CDR2 YNNKQL (reference sequence). CDR3 length equals 13 residues. The V gene lost 4 bases and the J gene lost 6 bases, with 12 bases spanning the gap. The CDR3 reads CASSLGGGAEVFF. Partial CDR3 DNA: TGTGCCAGCAGCTTAGGGGGAGGCGCAGAAGTCTTC.

To note about this clone: The gene symbols are mouse symbols. The read terminates 1 residue before the CDR3 end, so the remaining end is supplied by the germline J gene. This sequence joins TRBV23 and TRBJ2-3; TRBD1 is the table's D call and was not checked against the DNA. The germline gives CDR1 KGHTA, CDR2 FQNQQP. There are 15 residues in the CDR3. CDR3 residues: CSSSRGQTSAETLYF. The CDR3 bases that were read are TGCTCCAGCAGCCGGGGACAAACTAGTGCAGAAACGCTGTAT.

As to this clone: Gene and germline names: mouse. The read ends 1 residue shy of where the CDR3 ends; the end is completed using the germline J gene. This rearrangement joins TRBV13-1 to TRBJ1-3, with a tentative D call TRBD1 (6 bases). V was shortened by 2 bases and J by 2 bases, with 11 bases between the two germline ends. Germline loops: CDR1 NSHNY, CDR2 SYGAGN. The CDR3 has 15 amino acids. The CDR3 bases that were read are TGTGCCAGCAGTGAGGGGGGGCGCACTGGAAATACGCTCTAT. It yields the protein CASSEGGRTGNTLY. The complete CDR3 protein is CASSEGGRTGNTLYF.